Below are 14 T cell receptor beta chains sequenced from a single sample in a study of blood T cell repertoires in COVID-19 (TCRdb year 2020). To prepare the library, the immunoSEQ multiplex PCR assay was applied. The clones in this table, taken by TCRdb from immuneACCESS, are in-frame only. Not every clone is retained; where verified, under half of the shortfall comes from an unresolved V gene, and the cause of the rest is unknown. Present in this sample are 200,000 to 250,000 clones, around four fifths of which were seen just once. Around 8% of the sample comes from the top ten. Source material: peripheral blood. The receptors originated from a woman over 75 with COVID-19, enrolled during active disease.

This chain connects TRBV20-1 to TRBJ1-1; no firm D call. The CDR3 extends over 11 amino acids. V was pared by 6 bases and J by 3 bases, with 8 bases between. CDR1 is DFQATT, CDR2 SNEGSKA, per germline (reference sequence). The CDR3 sequence is CSAPSDTEAFF. In DNA form, the CDR3 reads TGCAGTGCGCCCAGTGACACTGAAGCTTTCTTT.

In DNA, the CDR3 is TGCGCCAGCAGTGGGATAGGGGACAATGAGCAGTTCTTC. Translated: CASSGIGDNEQFF. This rearrangement joins TRBV4-3 to TRBJ2-1; D possibly corresponds to TRBD1 (5 bases). The V gene lost 6 bases and the J gene lost 5 bases, with 11 bases spanning the gap. Germline CDR1 LGHNA, CDR2 YSLEER. The CDR3 consists of 13 residues.

This clone was counted at least ten times. This rearrangement joins TRBV6-2 or TRBV6-3 to TRBJ2-3, with D unresolved. CDR3 length equals 14 residues. Germline V gene data show CDR1 as MNHEY and CDR2 as SVGEGT. Trimming stripped 1 base from V and 3 bases from J, with 8 bases between. In DNA, the CDR3 is TGTGCCAGCAGTTACTACATGGCAACAGATACGCAGTATTTT. It yields the protein CASSYYMATDTQYF.

The rearrangement links TRBV30 to TRBJ2-1; 15 bases fit TRBD2. CDR3 length: 16 residues. With 2 bases clipped from V and 8 bases from J, the junction kept 7 bases outside the gene matches. Germline V CDR1 and CDR2: GTSNPN, SVGIG (reference sequence). The CDR3 nucleotides are TGTGCCTGGAGTCGACGGACTAGCGGGGGGGGTCATGAGCAGTTCTTC. It codes for CAWSRRTSGGGHEQFF.

The sample holds one count of this clone. The chain combines TRBV5-6 with TRBJ1-2, with 11 bases lining up with TRBD1. Germline assignment: CDR1 SGHDT and CDR2 YYEEEE. V lost 3 bases to trimming and J lost 7 bases; unmatched junction nucleotides: 8. The CDR3 is made up of 15 amino acids. In nucleotides, the CDR3 is TGTGCCAGCAGCTACCGGGACAGGGGGTATACTGGCTACACCTTC. This codes for CASSYRDRGYTGYTF. The whole variable domain, filled in from reference TRBV5-6 and TRBJ1-2, reads DAGVTQSPTHLIKTRGQQVTLRCSPKSGHDTVSWYQQALGQGPQFIFQYYEEEERQRGNFPDRFSGHQFPNYSSELNVNALLLGDSALYLCASSYRDRGYTGYTFGSGTRLTVV.

The chain couples TRBV28 to TRBJ1-3; no definite D call. V was clipped by 6 bases and J by 7 bases, with 16 bases between them. The CDR3 totals 14 residues. Germline V gene sequence: CDR1 MDHEN, CDR2 SYDVKM. CDR3 coding DNA: TGTGCCAGCAGAGTAGATCCCGGTCGGAACACCATATATTTT. Translated: CASRVDPGRNTIYF.

The rearrangement links TRBV7-2 to TRBJ1-5; D is uncertain. There are 16 residues in the CDR3. The V gene lost 1 base and the J gene lost 0 bases, with 10 bases spanning the gap. Germline-derived CDR1 and CDR2 are SGHTA and FQGNSA. CDR3 sequence reads: CASSLGVPHSNQPQHF. The CDR3 coding sequence is TGTGCCAGCAGCTTAGGCGTCCCGCATAGCAATCAGCCCCAGCATTTT.

The chain employs TRBV5-5 and TRBJ1-2, with 9 bases aligning to TRBD1. With V trimmed by 3 bases and J by 6 bases, 9 bases remained unmatched. This CDR3 spans 15 amino acids. Germline CDR1 SGHKS, CDR2 YYEKEE (reference sequence). The CDR3 nucleotides read TGTGCCAGCAGCTCCTGGGACAGGGAGGTCGATGGCTACACCTTC. Its translation: CASSSWDREVDGYTF. Drawing the rest from reference TRBV5-5 and TRBJ1-2, the complete variable domain is DAGVTQSPTHLIKTRGQQVTLRCSPISGHKSVSWYQQVLGQGPQFIFQYYEKEERGRGNFPDRFSARQFPNYSSELNVNALLLGDSALYLCASSSWDREVDGYTFGSGTRLTVV.

This chain connects TRBV3-1 (or the pseudogene TRBV3-2) to TRBJ1-2; no definite D call. Germline V gene sequence: CDR1 LGHDT, CDR2 YNNKEL (reference sequence). The CDR3 contains 14 residues. The ends were cut back, 1 base at V and 8 bases at J, with 14 bases in the middle. The CDR3 here is CASSQGAYRKGYTF. CDR3 bases: TGTGCCAGCAGCCAAGGGGCCTACAGAAAGGGCTACACCTTC.

V and J are TRBV5-4 and TRBJ1-2, with D possibly being TRBD1 (6 bases). CDR1 is SGHNT, CDR2 YYREEE, per germline (reference sequence). Trimming stripped 4 bases from V and 4 bases from J, with 17 bases between. This CDR3 is built from 15 residues. In DNA form, the CDR3 reads TGTGCCAGCAGCCTGACAGGTTTGAATTTCTATGGCTACACCTTC. This gives the protein CASSLTGLNFYGYTF.

The CDR3 here is CASSQLPGTTDGSPLHF. CDR3 nucleotide sequence: TGCGCCAGCAGCCAGCTCCCCGGGACTACGGATGGGTCACCCCTCCACTTT. J is TRBJ1-6 and V is TRBV4-3, with D maybe TRBD1 (5 bases). The ends were cut back, 3 bases at V and 10 bases at J, with 22 bases in the middle. There are 17 residues in the CDR3. Germline loops: CDR1 LGHNA, CDR2 YSLEER.

This clone appeared once. The chain carries TRBV2 and TRBJ2-7; TRBD1 matches at 9 bases. Germline V gene data show CDR1 as SNHLY and CDR2 as FYNNEI. Germline trimming cut 2 bases from V and 3 bases from J; bases unmatched to any gene: 5. The CDR3 spans 15 residues. CDR3 bases: TGTGCCAGCAGTGAACACGGGACAGGGAACTACGAGCAGTACTTC. This encodes CASSEHGTGNYEQYF.

The chain carries TRBV7-2 and TRBJ1-6, with D possibly being TRBD1 (5 bases). The CDR3 is made up of 18 amino acids. Germline values: CDR1 SGHTA, CDR2 FQGNSA. The V gene lost 2 bases and the J gene lost 4 bases, with 18 bases spanning the gap. This CDR3 is CASSLIIGGGGYNSPLHF. The CDR3 bases are TGTGCCAGCAGCTTAATTATCGGCGGGGGAGGATATAATTCACCCCTCCACTTT.

This clone was found once. CDR3 bases: TGTGCCAGCAGTCCAAGGATTAGCGGACGTCCCAATGAGCAGTTCTTC. Its protein is CASSPRISGRPNEQFF. This chain joins TRBV27 and TRBJ2-1, with a weak D call TRBD2 (6 bases). This CDR3 is built from 16 residues. Trimming shortened V by 5 bases and J by 6 bases, and 20 bases separated the two germline ends. Germline V CDR1 and CDR2: MNHEY, SMNVEV (reference sequence).